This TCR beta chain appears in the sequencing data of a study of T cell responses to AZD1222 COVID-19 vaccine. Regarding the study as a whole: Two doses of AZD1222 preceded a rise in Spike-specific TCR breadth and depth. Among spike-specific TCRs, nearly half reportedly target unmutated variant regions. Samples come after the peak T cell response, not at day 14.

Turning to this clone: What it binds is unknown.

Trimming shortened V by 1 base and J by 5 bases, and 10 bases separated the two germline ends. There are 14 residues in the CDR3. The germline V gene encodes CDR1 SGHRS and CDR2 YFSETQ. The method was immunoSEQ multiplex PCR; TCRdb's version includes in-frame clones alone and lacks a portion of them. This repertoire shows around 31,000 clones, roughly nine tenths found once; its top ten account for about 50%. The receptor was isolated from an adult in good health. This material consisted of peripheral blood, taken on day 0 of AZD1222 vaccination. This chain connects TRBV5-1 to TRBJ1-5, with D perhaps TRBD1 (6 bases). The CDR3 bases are TGCGCCAGCAGCTTGTTGCAGGGGCATCAGCCCCAGCATTTT. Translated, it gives CASSLLQGHQPQHF.